The 12 T cell receptor beta chains listed next were all sequenced from one sample in a study of CD8 T cells in Susac syndrome. A quantity of about 0.45 to 1 ug RNA underwent reverse transcription using random hexamers. TCRdb redid the calling of the immunoSEQ multiplex PCR reads with MiXCR, one entry per CDR3 protein. This table has approximately 130,000 distinct CDR3 sequences, 91% appearing once. Material: CD8+ T cells from PBMCs. The receptors come from a human donor with multiple sclerosis.

This chain links TRBV15 with TRBJ2-1; the D is unclear. CDR1 LNHNV and CDR2 YYDKDF come from the germline V gene (reference sequence). Trimming cost V 3 bases and J 5 bases, with 23 bases left between them. The CDR3 runs 18 residues. The CDR3 protein is CATSSASSSAGPDNEQFF. In DNA, the CDR3 is TGTGCCACCAGCAGCGCCTCGAGCAGCGCCGGGCCGGACAATGAGCAGTTCTTC.

The genes are TRBV11-2 and TRBJ2-1, with 8 positions matching TRBD2. V trimming: 2 bases; J trimming: 5 bases; junction bases outside the gene matches: 8. CDR1 SGHAT and CDR2 FQNNGV come from the germline V gene. The CDR3 runs 16 residues. The CDR3 coding sequence is TGTGCCAGCAGCTTACTCGCCTCGGGAGGGGACAATGAGCAGTTCTTC. Translating gives CASSLLASGGDNEQFF.

The chain uses TRBV2 and TRBJ2-2; 8 bases align to TRBD2. This CDR3 spans 16 amino acids. Germline V gene sequence: CDR1 SNHLY, CDR2 FYNNEI. Trimming took 3 bases from V and 2 from J; bases not matched to a gene: 5. CDR3 coding DNA: TGTGCCAGCAGTGATAATGCGGGAGGAAACACCGGGGAGCTGTTTTTT. Protein: CASSDNAGGNTGELFF.

V is TRBV2 and J is TRBJ2-2; the D is unclear. Per germline, CDR1 SNHLY and CDR2 FYNNEI. The germline V and J ends were trimmed by 7 bases and 3 bases, with 6 bases remaining between them. CDR3 length: 12 amino acids. The CDR3 DNA reads TGTGCCAGCACCCCGGACACCGGGGAGCTGTTTTTT. Translation: CASTPDTGELFF.

The chain uses TRBV20-1 and TRBJ2-7; possibly TRBD1 for D (6 bases). Trimming took off 6 bases at V and 0 bases at J, with 12 bases between the two ends. Germline lookup yields CDR1 DFQATT and CDR2 SNEGSKA (reference sequence). This CDR3 has 13 amino acids. CDR3 sequence: CSARTENSYEQYF. The CDR3 DNA reads as TGCAGTGCGAGGACAGAAAACTCCTACGAGCAGTACTTC.

The gene calls are TRBV28 and TRBJ1-1, with 9 nucleotides matching TRBD1. The CDR3 runs 17 residues. Germline assignment: CDR1 MDHEN and CDR2 SYDVKM. V lost 4 bases, J lost 4 bases, and 13 bases stayed unmatched. The CDR3 here is CASSSPGQGKAGTEAFF. The CDR3 region has the DNA TGTGCCAGCAGTTCCCCTGGACAGGGGAAGGCGGGCACTGAAGCTTTCTTT.

CDR3 loop: CSVEDLLETGNTDTQYF. CDR3 DNA sequence: TGCAGCGTTGAAGATCTCCTTGAGACAGGGAACACAGATACGCAGTATTTT. V usage is TRBV29-1 and J usage is TRBJ2-3; 7 bases line up with TRBD1. The trim removed 0 bases at V and 2 bases at J, leaving 11 bases unmatched. This CDR3 has 17 amino acids. CDR1 SQVTM and CDR2 ANQGSEA come from the germline V gene.

The genes are TRBV27 and TRBJ2-7, with D perhaps TRBD1 (5 bases). Trimming removed 0 bases from V and 0 bases from J, with 12 bases in between. Germline V CDR1 and CDR2: MNHEY, SMNVEV (reference sequence). This CDR3 has 16 amino acids. DNA for the CDR3: TGTGCCAGCAGTTTATCATCCGACAGTGTCTCCTACGAGCAGTACTTC. Translated, it gives CASSLSSDSVSYEQYF.

The V and J genes are TRBV20-1 and TRBJ1-1; 7 bases are shared with TRBD1. The CDR3 covers 15 residues. Germline-derived CDR1 and CDR2 are DFQATT and SNEGSKA (reference sequence). Trimming at V came to 4 bases and at J to 4 bases, leaving 12 bases not matched to a gene. In DNA, the CDR3 is TGCAGTGCTACGACAGGGAGAGGCCTGGGCACTGAAGCTTTCTTT. This codes for CSATTGRGLGTEAFF.

The chain combines TRBV29-1 with TRBJ1-1; possibly TRBD1 for D (6 bases). Trimming removed 6 bases from V and 6 bases from J, with 14 bases in between. Germline CDR1 reads SQVTM; CDR2 reads ANQGSEA. This CDR3 comprises 12 residues. CDR3 in amino acids: CSVLQGTAEAFF. The CDR3 nucleotides read TGCAGCGTCCTACAGGGAACTGCTGAAGCTTTCTTT.

The chain joins TRBV28 to TRBJ2-7; 10 nucleotides agree with TRBD2. Trimming took 6 bases from V and 5 from J; bases not matched to a gene: 7. CDR3 length equals 14 residues. The germline CDR1 and CDR2 sequences are MDHEN and SYDVKM. The CDR3 DNA is TGTGCCAGCAGGCTAGCGGGAGTTGGTGACGAGCAGTACTTC. Translating gives CASRLAGVGDEQYF.

This chain connects TRBV7-7 to TRBJ2-3; 7 bases fit TRBD1. V dropped 5 bases and J dropped 0; count of bases not matched to a gene: 8. CDR1 and CDR2 from the germline V gene are SSHAT and FNYEAQ (reference sequence). The CDR3 is made up of 16 amino acids. The CDR3 region has the DNA TGTGCCAGCAGCCCTGGGACAGTCACTAGCACAGATACGCAGTATTTT. This gives the protein CASSPGTVTSTDTQYF. Looking up the rest from reference TRBV7-7 and TRBJ2-3 gives the full variable domain: GAGVSQSPRYKVTKRGQDVTLRCDPISSHATLYWYQQALGQGPEFLTYFNYEAQPDKSGLPSDRFSAERPEGSISTLTIQRTEQRDSAMYRCASSPGTVTSTDTQYFGPGTRLTVL.